What follows are 11 T cell receptor beta chains derived from one specimen sequenced in a study of blood T cells in healthy people across ages. Primers used in a second PCR of roughly 7 to 12 cycles were a sample-barcoded 5' primer and a J-beta primer mix. From the 5' RACE reads, TCRdb called clonotypes with MiXCR, one entry per CDR3 protein. The data contain 1,300,000 or so distinct CDR3 sequences, roughly 64% of them singletons. The material sequenced was blood. The receptors shown here come from a man aged 18 to 35 in good health.

In this sample, this clonotype turned up a few times. The V and J genes are TRBV3-1 and TRBJ2-1; TRBD1 matches at 10 bases. The CDR3 is made up of 15 amino acids. The germline V gene has CDR1 LGHDT and CDR2 YNNKEL (reference sequence). V lost 3 bases, J lost 7 bases, and 6 bases stayed unmatched. The CDR3 loop reads CASSQGTGEINEQFF. CDR3 nucleotides: TGTGCCAGCAGCCAGGGGACAGGGGAAATAAATGAGCAGTTCTTC.

This sequence joins TRBV2 and TRBJ1-6; weak D call: TRBD1 (6 bases). Germline V lookup: CDR1 SNHLY, CDR2 FYNNEI. The CDR3 spans 12 residues. Trimming removed 4 bases at V and 11 bases at J, with 9 bases between. The CDR3 is CASSVQGPPLHF. DNA for the CDR3: TGTGCCAGCAGTGTGCAGGGGCCACCCCTCCACTTT.

J is TRBJ1-2 and V is TRBV4-1; no reliable D call. The CDR3 consists of 14 residues. Germline values: CDR1 MGHRA, CDR2 YSYEKL. The V gene lost 2 bases and the J gene lost 10 bases, with 17 bases spanning the gap. The CDR3 sequence: CASSQSSDLSYYTF. For the CDR3, the DNA is TGCGCCAGCAGCCAATCGTCCGATTTAAGCTACTACACCTTC.

Here the CDR3 DNA reads TGTGCCAGCAGGCCCCCACGGGGCCTCCAAGAGACCCAGTACTTC. It specifies CASRPPRGLQETQYF. This chain joins TRBV6-2 or TRBV6-3 and TRBJ2-5; D is possibly TRBD1 or TRBD2 (5 bases each). The CDR3 is 15 amino acids. Per germline, CDR1 MNHEY and CDR2 SVGEGT. Trimming stripped 6 bases from V and 1 base from J, with 15 bases between.

Only one count was recorded for this clonotype. V usage is TRBV7-9 and J usage is TRBJ1-1, with 7 bases lining up with TRBD1. J gave up 6 bases and V 5 bases, and 12 bases lay outside the gene matches. CDR1 SEHNR and CDR2 FQNEAQ come from the germline V gene (reference sequence). The CDR3 sequence is 15 residues long. CDR3 nucleotides: TGTGCCAGCAGCGCGCTGACAGGGTTACCGCCTGAAGCTTTCTTT. Its protein is CASSALTGLPPEAFF. Full variable domain (remainder filled in from reference TRBV7-9 and TRBJ1-1): DTGVSQNPRHKITKRGQNVTFRCDPISEHNRLYWYRQTLGQGPEFLTYFQNEAQLEKSRLLSDRFSAERPKGSFSTLEIQRTEQGDSAMYLCASSALTGLPPEAFFGQGTRLTVV.

In this sample, this clonotype turned up a few times. The CDR3 here is CSVATNSGTEVQYF. As DNA, the CDR3 is TGCAGCGTCGCTACTAATTCCGGGACAGAGGTGCAGTACTTC. This chain links TRBV29-1 with TRBJ2-4; 7 bases map to TRBD1. CDR3 length equals 14 residues. V lost 6 bases and J lost 13; bases outside the gene matches: 18. The germline V gene encodes CDR1 SQVTM and CDR2 ANQGSEA.

The CDR3: CASSQPAPGSEKLFF. The CDR3 DNA sequence: TGCGCCAGCAGCCAACCTGCACCTGGGAGTGAAAAACTGTTTTTT. The rearrangement joins TRBV4-1 to TRBJ1-4; no firm D call. The length of the CDR3 is 15 residues. V lost 2 bases and J 7 bases, leaving 14 bases between the germline ends. Germline V CDR1 and CDR2: MGHRA, YSYEKL.

The chain uses TRBV4-1 and TRBJ2-5, with D hard to call. Germline CDR1 reads MGHRA; CDR2 reads YSYEKL. V shed 1 base and J shed 0 bases, with 9 bases lying between them. CDR3 length equals 15 residues. CDR3 bases: TGCGCCAGCAGCCAAGTCGGCAGGAACCAAGAGACCCAGTACTTC. The encoded protein is CASSQVGRNQETQYF.

This clonotype was counted ten times or more. The chain employs TRBV29-1 and TRBJ2-3, with 11 bases matching TRBD2. The V segment lost 1 base and the J segment 0 bases; nucleotides outside the gene matches: 0. CDR3 length: 15 amino acids. Germline V CDR1 and CDR2: SQVTM, ANQGSEA. The DNA for the CDR3 is TGCAGCGTTGAAGGGACTAGCGGGAGCACAGATACGCAGTATTTT. Translation gives CSVEGTSGSTDTQYF.

V is TRBV6-2 or TRBV6-3 and J is TRBJ1-5; tentative D call: TRBD1 (6 bases). The ends were cut back, 6 bases at V and 3 bases at J, with 18 bases in the middle. The germline CDR1 and CDR2 sequences are MNHEY and SVGEGT. This CDR3 contains 16 residues. The CDR3 DNA sequence: TGTGCCAGCAGCTCCCTCGGGGGGCAGGACAATCAGCCCCAGCATTTT. Its translation: CASSSLGGQDNQPQHF.

This sequence joins TRBV11-2 and TRBJ1-2; a possible D gene is TRBD1 (5 bases). V was shortened by 1 base and J by 7 bases, with 22 bases between the two germline ends. The CDR3 spans 17 residues. Germline V gives CDR1 SGHAT, CDR2 FQNNGV. As DNA, the CDR3 is TGTGCCAGCAGCTTAGGAGAAGGGGCTACGTTTTGGTCTGGCTACACCTTC. Its translation is CASSLGEGATFWSGYTF. Using reference TRBV11-2 and TRBJ1-2 for the parts outside the CDR3, the full variable domain is EAGVAQSPRYKIIEKRQSVAFWCNPISGHATLYWYQQILGQGPKLLIQFQNNGVVDDSQLPKDRFSAERLKGVDSTLKIQPAKLEDSAVYLCASSLGEGATFWSGYTFGSGTRLTVV.